This T cell receptor beta chain was found in a study of human CD8 memory T cell subsets (TCRdb year 2020). Turning to the overall study: To assess how stem-like (TSTEM), progenitor exhausted-like (TPEX) and effector memory CD8+ T cell subsets are clonally related, the TCRbeta repertoires of these three subsets were compared. TCRbeta repertoires were obtained from TSTEM, TPEX and effector memory subsets contributed by each of several donors. Findings and caveats that apply to the study as a whole: Although both stem-like subsets shared clonotypes with effector memory cells, the overlap between TSTEM and TPEX repertoires was minimal, suggesting distinct antigen spectra for the TSTEM and TPEX subsets. Similarly high normalized Shannon-Wiener diversity was shown by TSTEM and TPEX subsets, whereas comparatively lower diversity was seen in effector memory subsets. Sequencing was limited to TCRbeta chains, and the repertoire comparisons were based on about six donors analyzed with paired t-tests and Bonferroni correction. Based on Chao1 estimates, TSTEM subsets appeared to have greater repertoire diversity than TPEX subsets, which may reflect a broader range of specificities.

From a lookup of the germline V gene (reference sequence), CDR1 and CDR2 are MNHNY and SVGAGI. The CDR3 holds 12 amino acids from the cysteine to the phenylalanine. There is no recorded DNA. The instrument was a NextSeq 550. A Human TCR Profiling Kit was used to prepare UMI-labeled 5' RACE TCRbeta libraries. The same number of PCR cycles was used to prepare all TCRbeta libraries in parallel. In the source study's methods: Each TCRbeta library contained between roughly 3,000 and 18,000 functional CDR3beta clonotypes. MIGEC 1.2.9 was used for UMI extraction and consensus assembly, with a minimum of three reads required per UMI. MiXCR 3.0.3 was used to extract the in-frame CDR3beta repertoires. Each sample was downsampled to 42,000 randomly selected UMIs before diversity metrics were calculated in VDJtools 1.2.1. Repertoire overlap metrics D, R and F2 were calculated in VDJtools for the top 3,000 clones of each sample pair. After reprocessing by TCRdb, each CDR3 protein sequence is one entry, and no DNA is given. TCRdb's processing, not the authors' own work, is the source of the V and J calls. The sample's table lists a count of roughly 7,000 distinct CDR3 sequences. The ten largest clones represent around 25% of the sample.

To note about this clonotype: Its antigen is not yet known.

CCR7+ PD-1- TIGIT- cells were classified as stem-like memory CD8+ T cells (TSTEM). Density gradient separation was used to isolate peripheral blood mononuclear cells from healthy donor buffy coats. The study enriched total CD8+ T cells through negative magnetic separation using EasySep or MojoSort CD8+ T cell isolation kits. An RNeasy Mini Kit was used to extract total RNA from duplicate vials of 150,000 sorted CD8+ T cells per subset. The PBMCs were used either fresh or after being cryopreserved in fetal bovine serum with around 10% DMSO. Fluorescence-activated cell sorting on a FACSAria III was used to sort the CD8+ T cell subsets to purity.

Specimen: CD8+ stem-like memory T cells (TSCM and TCM) sorted from PBMCs. Taken with the paper, the label for cell subset or site translates to: stem-like memory CD8 T cells (TSTEM), CCR7+ PD-1- TIGIT-. This clonotype was sampled from a human donor in good health. The receptor chain draws on TRBV6-6 and TRBJ2-1; with no DNA, the TCRdb D assignment of TRBD1 cannot be verified. The CDR3 sequence is CASSYWGNEQFF.